These 27 T cell receptor beta chains were all obtained from the same sample, sequenced in a study of identifying expanded T cells in peripheral blood. Only in-frame clones appear in the TCRdb table, and some are missing; sequencing was by immunoSEQ multiplex PCR. The sample yields 100,000 to 150,000 clones, 80% to 90% seen once. Source material: blood. The origin of the receptors is a person aged 18 to 70 in good health.

The V and J genes are TRBV20-1 and TRBJ2-7; D perhaps matches TRBD2 (5 bases). Between the trimmed V and J ends, which lost 4 bases and 5 bases, there was a span of 9 bases. This CDR3 region has 11 residues. Germline loops: CDR1 DFQATT, CDR2 SNEGSKA (reference sequence). CDR3 residues: CSAMKGDEQYF. The CDR3 coding sequence is TGCAGTGCTATGAAGGGAGACGAGCAGTACTTC.

The chain uses TRBV5-4 and TRBJ2-5, with 9 positions matching TRBD1. Germline V lookup: CDR1 SGHNT, CDR2 YYREEE (reference sequence). With V trimmed by 5 bases and J by 4 bases, 9 bases remained unmatched. This CDR3 contains 15 residues. The CDR3 sequence is CASSEDRGRVETQYF. The CDR3 DNA is TGTGCCAGCAGTGAGGACAGGGGCCGGGTAGAGACCCAGTACTTC.

The V call is TRBV7-8, the J call TRBJ2-7; D call uncertain. The CDR3 extends over 18 amino acids. Deletions cut 1 base from V and 5 bases from J, with 24 bases between. Germline CDR1 and CDR2: SGHVS and FQNEAQ. The CDR3 is CASSLGDNIFANMNEQYF. The DNA for the CDR3 is TGTGCCAGCAGCTTAGGGGATAACATATTTGCCAATATGAACGAGCAGTACTTC.

The chain employs TRBV5-8 and TRBJ2-6; D tentatively fits TRBD1 or TRBD2 (6 bases each). Trimming left V 2 bases short and J 1 base short, with 7 bases between. From germline, CDR1 is SGHTS and CDR2 YDEGEE. The length of the CDR3 is 15 residues. CDR3 amino acids: CASSLGGSGANVLTF. The CDR3 bases are TGTGCCAGCAGCTTAGGGGGGTCTGGGGCCAACGTCCTGACTTTC.

The chain joins TRBV9 to TRBJ1-6; the match to TRBD1 covers 7 bases. The CDR3 is made up of 12 amino acids. With 5 bases clipped from V and 13 bases from J, the junction kept 6 bases outside the gene matches. Germline loops: CDR1 SGDLS, CDR2 YYNGEE. DNA for the CDR3: TGTGCCAGCAGGTCCACAGGGGCTCCCCTCCACTTT. Its protein product is CASRSTGAPLHF.

J is TRBJ1-2 and V is TRBV7-9; D uncertain. V lost 1 base and J 8 bases, leaving 5 bases between the germline ends. The CDR3 is 11 amino acids. Germline values: CDR1 SEHNR, CDR2 FQNEAQ (reference sequence). CDR3 DNA: TGTGCCAGCAGCTTAGTGGCGGGCTACACCTTC. It is translated as CASSLVAGYTF.

The chain recombines TRBV5-4 with TRBJ2-7; the match to TRBD1 covers 9 bases. With 3 bases clipped from V and 5 bases from J, the junction kept 6 bases outside the gene matches. Germline values: CDR1 SGHNT, CDR2 YYREEE (reference sequence). This CDR3 is built from 14 residues. The CDR3 bases are TGTGCCAGCAGCTCCGGGACAGGGAAGCACGAGCAGTACTTC. It encodes CASSSGTGKHEQYF. Filled out from reference TRBV5-4 and TRBJ2-7, the complete variable domain reads ETGVTQSPTHLIKTRGQQVTLRCSSQSGHNTVSWYQQALGQGPQFIFQYYREEENGRGNFPPRFSGLQFPNYSSELNVNALELDDSALYLCASSSGTGKHEQYFGPGTRLTVT.

This sequence joins TRBV7-3 and TRBJ2-4; a weak D match, TRBD2 (6 bases). V lost 5 bases and J 5 bases, leaving 16 bases between the germline ends. CDR1 and CDR2 from the germline V gene are SGHTA and FQGTGA. The CDR3 consists of 15 residues. Here the CDR3 DNA reads TGTGCCAGCAGCCCAGGGACTGGAGGCGAAAACATTCAGTACTTC. It yields the protein CASSPGTGGENIQYF.

V usage is TRBV2 and J usage is TRBJ1-2; TRBD1 matches at 10 bases. There are 13 residues in the CDR3. J gave up 7 bases and V 6 bases, and 5 bases lay outside the gene matches. Germline V gene sequence: CDR1 SNHLY, CDR2 FYNNEI. DNA of the CDR3: TGTGCCAGCAGCGTCGGGACAGGGGTTGGCTACACCTTC. Translation: CASSVGTGVGYTF. Full variable domain (rest looked up from reference TRBV2 and TRBJ1-2): EPEVTQTPSHQVTQMGQEVILRCVPISNHLYFYWYRQILGQKVEFLVSFYNNEISEKSEIFDDQFSVERPDGSNFTLKIRSTKLEDSAMYFCASSVGTGVGYTFGSGTRLTVV.

The rearrangement joins TRBV6-5 to TRBJ2-7, with D perhaps matching TRBD2 (5 bases). Trimming shortened V by 0 bases and J by 2 bases, and 11 bases separated the two germline ends. Germline V gene data show CDR1 as MNHEY and CDR2 as SVGAGI. This CDR3 has 15 residues. CDR3 sequence (DNA): TGTGCCAGCAGTTACTCGAGGGCGGTCACCTACGAGCAGTACTTC. Translation gives CASSYSRAVTYEQYF.

This chain links TRBV7-3 with TRBJ1-3; D ambiguous. The CDR3 totals 14 residues. V lost 5 bases and J lost 4, with 12 bases in between. The germline CDR1 and CDR2 sequences are SGHTA and FQGTGA. The CDR3 protein is CASSVSAGGNTIYF. The CDR3 DNA reads as TGTGCCAGCAGCGTCTCGGCTGGAGGAAACACCATATATTTT.

The chain combines TRBV30 with TRBJ2-1, with TRBD2 matching 10 bases. V was pared by 0 bases and J by 7 bases, with 6 bases of the junction left unmatched. The CDR3 consists of 15 residues. Per the germline V gene, CDR1 is GTSNPN and CDR2 is SVGIG (reference sequence). CDR3: CAWSVAGGSINEQFF. CDR3 DNA: TGTGCCTGGAGTGTAGCGGGAGGGTCAATTAATGAGCAGTTCTTC.

CDR3 residues: CASSPLGNEKLFF. The CDR3, as DNA: TGCGCCAGCTCACCCCTGGGTAATGAAAAACTGTTTTTT. This chain connects TRBV10-2 to TRBJ1-4, with D uncertain. Germline-derived CDR1 and CDR2 are WSHSY and SAAADI. The CDR3 contains 13 residues. Trimming cost V 8 bases and J 4 bases, with 11 bases left between them.

The V gene is TRBV5-8, the J gene TRBJ2-3; D is uncertain. The CDR3 is made up of 13 amino acids. V lost 4 bases, J lost 0 bases, and 6 bases lay in between. Per the germline V gene, CDR1 is SGHTS and CDR2 is YDEGEE. The chain's CDR3 is CASSLPSTDTQYF. In nucleotides, the CDR3 is TGTGCCAGCAGCCTGCCTAGCACAGATACGCAGTATTTT.

The chain joins TRBV21-1 to TRBJ2-7; TRBD2 was called by the table and not checked on the DNA. TRBV21-1 is a pseudogene. The CDR3 consists of 16 residues. CDR3 DNA: TGTGCCAGCAGCAAAGCTATGGGACTAGCGGGAGGCGAGCAGTACTTC. It is translated as CASSKAMGLAGGEQYF.

This clone was found once. The V and J genes are TRBV5-1 and TRBJ1-4; no definite D call. Germline V gives CDR1 SGHRS, CDR2 YFSETQ. The germline V and J ends were trimmed by 0 bases and 8 bases, with 17 bases remaining between them. CDR3 length: 16 amino acids. The CDR3 region has the DNA TGCGCCAGCAGCTTGGGGGGAGTTATAAGTGGAGAAAAACTGTTTTTT. The encoded protein is CASSLGGVISGEKLFF.

V gene TRBV7-9 combines with J gene TRBJ2-3; no clear D gene. This CDR3 region has 14 residues. Trimming took 2 bases from V and 1 from J, leaving 7 bases between them. Germline assignment: CDR1 SEHNR and CDR2 FQNEAQ (reference sequence). CDR3 amino acids: CASSLPGGTDTQYF. In DNA form, the CDR3 reads TGTGCCAGCAGCTTACCAGGAGGCACAGATACGCAGTATTTT.

J is TRBJ1-2 and V is TRBV5-1, with D possibly being TRBD1 (5 bases). This CDR3 region has 13 residues. Trimming removed 4 bases from V and 6 bases from J, with 13 bases in between. Germline V CDR1 and CDR2: SGHRS, YFSETQ. CDR3: CASSPGTLHGYTF. CDR3 bases: TGCGCCAGCAGCCCCGGGACCTTACATGGCTACACCTTC.

This sequence joins TRBV13 and TRBJ2-1, with 9 bases fitting TRBD2. This CDR3 region has 17 residues. V was pared by 1 base and J by 7 bases, with 11 bases of the junction left unmatched. Germline CDR1 PRHDT, CDR2 FYEKMQ (reference sequence). The CDR3 nucleotides are TGTGCCAGCAGCTTAGTATTTGCGGGACTAGCAACGAATGAGCAGTTCTTC. Translation gives CASSLVFAGLATNEQFF.

The table lists this clone with many counts. V gene TRBV28 combines with J gene TRBJ2-7; 8 positions match TRBD1. This CDR3 has 18 residues. With 2 bases clipped from V and 3 bases from J, the junction kept 15 bases outside the gene matches. In germline, CDR1 is MDHEN, CDR2 SYDVKM. CDR3 sequence reads: CASSLLTGHRGSSYEQYF. The CDR3 DNA reads as TGTGCCAGCAGTTTACTCACCGGGCACAGGGGGTCTAGCTACGAGCAGTACTTC.

The genes are TRBV7-3 and TRBJ2-3; 7 nucleotides agree with TRBD1. Trimming removed 4 bases from V and 6 bases from J; junction bases left unmatched: 4. From germline, CDR1 is SGHTA and CDR2 FQGTGA. CDR3 length: 13 amino acids. The CDR3 DNA follows: TGTGCCAGCAGCTCCGAGACAGGGGATACGCAGTATTTT. Amino acid sequence: CASSSETGDTQYF.

The genes are TRBV18 and TRBJ2-2, with D perhaps TRBD2 (5 bases). The V gene's germline CDR1 is KGHSH and CDR2 LQKENI. CDR3 size: 16 residues. V dropped 1 base and J dropped 5 bases, with 14 bases sitting between them. Here the CDR3 DNA reads TGTGCCAGCTCACCACGGTCGAGGGCGCAAACCGGGGAGCTGTTTTTT. Its protein product is CASSPRSRAQTGELFF.

The chain combines TRBV4-2 with TRBJ2-1; 16 nucleotides agree with TRBD2. Per the germline V gene, CDR1 is LGHNA and CDR2 is YNFKEQ. CDR3 length: 17 residues. The V segment lost 3 bases and the J segment 7 bases; nucleotides outside the gene matches: 6. CDR3 region: CASSQPGLAGGENEQFF. The CDR3 bases are TGTGCCAGCAGCCAGCCGGGACTAGCGGGAGGGGAGAATGAGCAGTTCTTC.

The chain combines TRBV6-5 with TRBJ2-7, with 10 bases identical to TRBD1. V was pared by 6 bases and J by 5 bases, with 10 bases of the junction left unmatched. The CDR3 runs 15 residues. The V gene's germline CDR1 is MNHEY and CDR2 SVGAGI. The DNA of the CDR3 is TGTGCCAGCAGCTCTGCCGGGACAGGGGTGCACGAGCAGTACTTC. Its protein is CASSSAGTGVHEQYF.

The genes are TRBV19 and TRBJ2-3, with TRBD2 identical over 7 bases. The CDR3 spans 16 residues. Germline V CDR1 and CDR2: LNHDA, SQIVND (reference sequence). V lost 2 bases to trimming and J lost 4 bases; unmatched junction nucleotides: 9. For the CDR3, the DNA is TGTGCCAGTAGTATAAGGGGCGGGAGACGTCCAGATACGCAGTATTTT. It translates to CASSIRGGRRPDTQYF.

V and J are TRBV2 and TRBJ1-2, with 9 bases aligning to TRBD1. Trimming removed 6 bases from V and 7 bases from J; junction bases left unmatched: 9. CDR3 length equals 14 residues. The germline V gene has CDR1 SNHLY and CDR2 FYNNEI. The CDR3 DNA follows: TGTGCCAGCAGACGAACAGGGGGCTCGGGTGGCTACACCTTC. Amino acids: CASRRTGGSGGYTF. The entire variable domain, with the rest obtained from reference TRBV2 and TRBJ1-2, is as follows: EPEVTQTPSHQVTQMGQEVILRCVPISNHLYFYWYRQILGQKVEFLVSFYNNEISEKSEIFDDQFSVERPDGSNFTLKIRSTKLEDSAMYFCASRRTGGSGGYTFGSGTRLTVV.

The V call is TRBV7-9, the J call TRBJ2-5, with 9 bases lining up with TRBD2. CDR1 is SEHNR, CDR2 FQNEAQ, per germline (reference sequence). This CDR3 contains 15 residues. V lost 5 bases and J lost 4; bases outside the gene matches: 8. CDR3 residues: CASSQAGGLRETQYF. The CDR3 bases are TGTGCCAGCAGCCAAGCGGGGGGCCTTAGAGAGACCCAGTACTTC.